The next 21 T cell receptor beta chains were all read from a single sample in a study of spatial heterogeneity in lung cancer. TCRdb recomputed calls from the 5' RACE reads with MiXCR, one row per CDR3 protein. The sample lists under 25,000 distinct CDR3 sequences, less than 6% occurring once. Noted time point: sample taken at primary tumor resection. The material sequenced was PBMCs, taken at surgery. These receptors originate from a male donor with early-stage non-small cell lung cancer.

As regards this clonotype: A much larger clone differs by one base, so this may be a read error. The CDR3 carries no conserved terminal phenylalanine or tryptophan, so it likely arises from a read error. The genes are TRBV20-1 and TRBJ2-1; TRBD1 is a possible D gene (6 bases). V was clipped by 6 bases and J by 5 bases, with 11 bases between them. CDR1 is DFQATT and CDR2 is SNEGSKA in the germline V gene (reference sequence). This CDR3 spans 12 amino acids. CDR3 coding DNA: TGCAGTGCCCGAGGACAGAACAATGAGCAGTTCCTC. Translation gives CSARGQNNEQFL.

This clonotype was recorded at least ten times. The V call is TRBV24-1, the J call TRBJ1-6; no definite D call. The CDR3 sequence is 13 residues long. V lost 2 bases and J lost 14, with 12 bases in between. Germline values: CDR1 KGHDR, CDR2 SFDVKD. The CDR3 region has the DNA TGTGCCACCAGTGATTCCGGGTCCGCGGCCCTCCACTTT. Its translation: CATSDSGSAALHF.

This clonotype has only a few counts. The CDR3 DNA sequence: TGTGCCAGCAGCTTGGAGAGGTATGAGCAGTTCTTC. It encodes CASSLERYEQFF. V usage is TRBV7-2 and J usage is TRBJ2-1, with D unclear. The CDR3 spans 12 residues. Germline CDR1 reads SGHTA; CDR2 reads FQGNSA. Between the trimmed V and J ends, which lost 3 bases and 8 bases, there was a span of 8 bases.

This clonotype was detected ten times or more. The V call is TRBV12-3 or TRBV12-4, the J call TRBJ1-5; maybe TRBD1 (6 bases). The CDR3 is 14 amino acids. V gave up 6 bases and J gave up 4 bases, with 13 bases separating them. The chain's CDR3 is CASRRDTLNQPQHF. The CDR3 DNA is TGTGCCAGCAGGCGGGACACCTTGAATCAGCCCCAGCATTTT.

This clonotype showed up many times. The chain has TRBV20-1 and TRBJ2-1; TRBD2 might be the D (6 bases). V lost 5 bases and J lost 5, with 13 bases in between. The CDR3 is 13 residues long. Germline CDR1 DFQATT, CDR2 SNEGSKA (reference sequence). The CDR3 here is CSALASENNEQFF. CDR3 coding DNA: TGCAGTGCTTTAGCTAGCGAAAACAATGAGCAGTTCTTC.

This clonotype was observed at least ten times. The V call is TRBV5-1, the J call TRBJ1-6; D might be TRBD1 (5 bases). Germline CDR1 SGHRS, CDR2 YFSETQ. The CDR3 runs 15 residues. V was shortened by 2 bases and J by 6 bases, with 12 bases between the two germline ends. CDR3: CASSFIGDFNSPLHF. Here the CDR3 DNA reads TGCGCCAGCAGCTTTATAGGGGATTTTAATTCACCCCTCCACTTT.

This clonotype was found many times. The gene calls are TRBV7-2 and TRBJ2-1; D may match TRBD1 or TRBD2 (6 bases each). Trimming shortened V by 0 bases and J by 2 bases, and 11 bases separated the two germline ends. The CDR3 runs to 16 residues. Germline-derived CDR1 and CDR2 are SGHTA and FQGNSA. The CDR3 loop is CASSLALEGAYNEQFF. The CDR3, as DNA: TGTGCCAGCAGCTTAGCGCTGGAGGGGGCCTACAATGAGCAGTTCTTC.

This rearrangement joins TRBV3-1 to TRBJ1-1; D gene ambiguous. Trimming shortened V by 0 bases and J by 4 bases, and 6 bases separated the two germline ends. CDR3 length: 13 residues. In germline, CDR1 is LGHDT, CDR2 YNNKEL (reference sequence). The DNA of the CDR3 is TGTGCCAGCAGCCAAGATCGGGTCACTGAAGCTTTCTTT. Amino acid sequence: CASSQDRVTEAFF. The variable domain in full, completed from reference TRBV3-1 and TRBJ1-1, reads DTAVSQTPKYLVTQMGNDKSIKCEQNLGHDTMYWYKQDSKKFLKIMFSYNNKELIINETVPNRFSPKSPDKAHLNLHINSLELGDSAVYFCASSQDRVTEAFFGQGTRLTVV.

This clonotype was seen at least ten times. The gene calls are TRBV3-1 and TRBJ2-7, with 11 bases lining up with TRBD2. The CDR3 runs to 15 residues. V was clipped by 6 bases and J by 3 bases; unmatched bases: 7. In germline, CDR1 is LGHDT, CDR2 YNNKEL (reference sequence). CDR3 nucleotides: TGTGCCAGCAGACTCCTAGCGGGAGGCCTCTACGAGCAGTACTTC. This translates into CASRLLAGGLYEQYF.

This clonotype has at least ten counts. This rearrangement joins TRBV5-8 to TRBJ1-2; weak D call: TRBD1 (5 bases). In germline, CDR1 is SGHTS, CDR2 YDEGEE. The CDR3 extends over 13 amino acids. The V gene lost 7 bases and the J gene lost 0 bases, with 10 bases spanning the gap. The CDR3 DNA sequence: TGTGCCAGCGCCGACAGAGCTAACTATGGCTACACCTTC. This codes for CASADRANYGYTF. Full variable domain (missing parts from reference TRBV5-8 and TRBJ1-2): EAGVTQSPTHLIKTRGQQATLRCSPISGHTSVYWYQQALGLGLQFLLWYDEGEERNRGNFPPRFSGRQFPNYSSELNVNALELEDSALYLCASADRANYGYTFGSGTRLTVV.

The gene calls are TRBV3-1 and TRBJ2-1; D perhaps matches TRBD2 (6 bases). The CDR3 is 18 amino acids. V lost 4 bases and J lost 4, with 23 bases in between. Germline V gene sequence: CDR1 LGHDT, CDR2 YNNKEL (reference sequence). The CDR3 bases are TGTGCCAGCAGCCCCTTTAGCGCTTTAGCGGCAGTATACAATGAGCAGTTCTTC. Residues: CASSPFSALAAVYNEQFF.

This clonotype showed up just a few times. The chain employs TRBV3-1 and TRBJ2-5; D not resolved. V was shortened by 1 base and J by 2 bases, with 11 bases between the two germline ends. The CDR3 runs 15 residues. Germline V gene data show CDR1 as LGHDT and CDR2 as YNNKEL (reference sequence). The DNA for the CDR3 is TGTGCCAGCAGCCAAGGTTTCCGTTTTCAAGAGACCCAGTACTTC. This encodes CASSQGFRFQETQYF.

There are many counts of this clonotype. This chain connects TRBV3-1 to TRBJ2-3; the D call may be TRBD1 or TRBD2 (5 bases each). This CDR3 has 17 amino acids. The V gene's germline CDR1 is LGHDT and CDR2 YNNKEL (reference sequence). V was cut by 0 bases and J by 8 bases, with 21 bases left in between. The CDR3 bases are TGTGCCAGCAGCCAAGAATCCGGGGTCAAGCGAAGGGGTACGCAGTATTTT. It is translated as CASSQESGVKRRGTQYF.

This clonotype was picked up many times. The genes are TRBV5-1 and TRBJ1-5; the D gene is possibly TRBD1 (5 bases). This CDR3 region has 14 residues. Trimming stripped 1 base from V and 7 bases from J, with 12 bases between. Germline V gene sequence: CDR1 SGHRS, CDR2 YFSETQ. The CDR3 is CASSLRQGSQPQHF. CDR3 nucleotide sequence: TGCGCCAGCAGCTTGCGGCAGGGAAGCCAGCCCCAGCATTTT.

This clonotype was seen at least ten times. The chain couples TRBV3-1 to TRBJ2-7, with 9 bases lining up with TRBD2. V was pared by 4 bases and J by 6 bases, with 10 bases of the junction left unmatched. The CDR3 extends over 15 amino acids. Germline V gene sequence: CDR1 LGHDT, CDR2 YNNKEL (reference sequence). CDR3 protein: CASSRRTSVLVEQYF. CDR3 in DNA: TGTGCCAGCAGCCGAAGGACTAGCGTCCTAGTCGAGCAGTACTTC.

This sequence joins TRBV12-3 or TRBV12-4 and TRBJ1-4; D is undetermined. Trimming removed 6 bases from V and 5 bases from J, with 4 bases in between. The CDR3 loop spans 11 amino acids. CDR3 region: CASRGNEKLFF. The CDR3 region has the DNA TGTGCCAGCAGAGGGAATGAAAAACTGTTTTTT.

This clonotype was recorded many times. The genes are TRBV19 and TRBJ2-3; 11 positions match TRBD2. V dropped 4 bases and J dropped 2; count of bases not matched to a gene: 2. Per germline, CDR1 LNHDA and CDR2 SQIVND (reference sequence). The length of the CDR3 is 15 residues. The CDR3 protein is CASSTTSGVTDTQYF. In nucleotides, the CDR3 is TGTGCCAGTAGTACGACTAGCGGGGTCACAGATACGCAGTATTTT.

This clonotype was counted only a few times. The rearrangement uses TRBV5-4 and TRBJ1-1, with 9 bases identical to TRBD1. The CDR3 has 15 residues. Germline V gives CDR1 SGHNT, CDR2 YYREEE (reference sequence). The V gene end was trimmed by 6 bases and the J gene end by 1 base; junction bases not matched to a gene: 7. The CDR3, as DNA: TGTGCCAGCAAAGTACAGGGGGCGCAGAACACTGAAGCTTTCTTT. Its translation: CASKVQGAQNTEAFF.

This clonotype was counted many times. CDR3 amino acids: CASSLIGETQYF. In nucleotides, the CDR3 is TGTGCCAGCAGCTTAATTGGCGAGACCCAGTACTTC. J is TRBJ2-5 and V is TRBV7-8; no reliable D call. CDR3 size: 12 residues. V lost 2 bases to trimming and J lost 5 bases, with 6 bases between them. Germline CDR1 and CDR2: SGHVS and FQNEAQ.

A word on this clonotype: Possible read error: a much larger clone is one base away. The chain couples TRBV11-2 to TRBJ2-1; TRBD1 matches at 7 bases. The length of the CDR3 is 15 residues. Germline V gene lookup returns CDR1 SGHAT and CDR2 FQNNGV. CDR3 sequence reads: CTSSFLAGGTGEQFF. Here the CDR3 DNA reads TGTACCAGCAGCTTTTTGGCAGGGGGAACGGGTGAGCAGTTCTTC.

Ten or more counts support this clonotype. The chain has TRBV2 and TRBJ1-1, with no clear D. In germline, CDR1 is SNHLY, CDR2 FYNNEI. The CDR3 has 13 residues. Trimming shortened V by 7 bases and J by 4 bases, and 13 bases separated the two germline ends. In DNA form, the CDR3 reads TGTGCCAGCATTTGGACTCTACTCACTGAAGCTTTCTTT. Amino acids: CASIWTLLTEAFF.